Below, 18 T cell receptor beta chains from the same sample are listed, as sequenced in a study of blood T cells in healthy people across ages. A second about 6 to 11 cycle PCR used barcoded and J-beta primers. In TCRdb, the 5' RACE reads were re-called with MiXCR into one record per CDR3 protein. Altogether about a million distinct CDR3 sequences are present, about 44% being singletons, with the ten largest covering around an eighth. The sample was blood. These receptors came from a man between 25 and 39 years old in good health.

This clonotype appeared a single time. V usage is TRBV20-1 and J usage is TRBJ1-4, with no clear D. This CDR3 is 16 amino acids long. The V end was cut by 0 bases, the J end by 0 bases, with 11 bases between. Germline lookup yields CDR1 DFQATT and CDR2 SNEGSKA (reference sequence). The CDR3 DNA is TGCAGTGCTAGAGATCTTGAGGGAACAACTAATGAAAAACTGTTTTTT. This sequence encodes CSARDLEGTTNEKLFF.

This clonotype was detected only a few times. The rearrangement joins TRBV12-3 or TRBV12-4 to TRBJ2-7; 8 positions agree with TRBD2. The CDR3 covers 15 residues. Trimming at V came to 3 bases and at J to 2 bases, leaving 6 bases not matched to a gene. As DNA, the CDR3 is TGTGCCAGCAGTTTTAGCGGGACGGAACCCTACGAGCAGTACTTC. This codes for CASSFSGTEPYEQYF.

CDR3 nucleotides: TGCGCCAGCAGCTTGGGGCTGGGCCCACATGAGCAGTTCTTC. Encoded protein: CASSLGLGPHEQFF. The chain combines TRBV5-1 with TRBJ2-1; D ambiguous. There are 14 residues in the CDR3. The germline V gene encodes CDR1 SGHRS and CDR2 YFSETQ. Trimming took 0 bases from V and 8 from J, leaving 12 bases between them. The full variable domain, its missing parts supplied by reference TRBV5-1 and TRBJ2-1, is KAGVTQTPRYLIKTRGQQVTLSCSPISGHRSVSWYQQTPGQGLQFLFEYFSETQRNKGNFPGRFSGRQFSNSRSEMNVSTLELGDSALYLCASSLGLGPHEQFFGPGTRLTVL.

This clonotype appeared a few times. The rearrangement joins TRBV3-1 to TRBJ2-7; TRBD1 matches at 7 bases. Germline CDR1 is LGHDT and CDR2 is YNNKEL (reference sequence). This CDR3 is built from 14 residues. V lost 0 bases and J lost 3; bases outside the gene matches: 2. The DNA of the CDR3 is TGTGCCAGCAGCCAAGAGGCAGGGGGCTACGAGCAGTACTTC. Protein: CASSQEAGGYEQYF.

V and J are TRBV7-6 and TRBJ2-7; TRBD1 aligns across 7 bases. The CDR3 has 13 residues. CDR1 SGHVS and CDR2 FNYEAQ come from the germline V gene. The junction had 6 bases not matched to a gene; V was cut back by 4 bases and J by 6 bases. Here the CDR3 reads CASSYTGQSEQYF. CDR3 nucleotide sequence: TGTGCCAGCAGCTATACGGGACAGAGCGAGCAGTACTTC.

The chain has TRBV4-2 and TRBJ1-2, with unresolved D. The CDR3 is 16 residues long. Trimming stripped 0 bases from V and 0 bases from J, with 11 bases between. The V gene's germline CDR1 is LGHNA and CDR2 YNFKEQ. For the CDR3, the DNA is TGTGCCAGCAGCCAAGATCGGCGAGTTACTAACTATGGCTACACCTTC. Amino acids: CASSQDRRVTNYGYTF.

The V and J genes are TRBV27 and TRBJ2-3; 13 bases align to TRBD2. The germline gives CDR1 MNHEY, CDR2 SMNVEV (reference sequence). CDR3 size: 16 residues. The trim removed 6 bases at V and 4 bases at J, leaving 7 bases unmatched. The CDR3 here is CASRPGTSGTSDTQYF. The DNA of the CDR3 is TGTGCCAGCAGACCAGGGACTAGCGGGACTTCAGATACGCAGTATTTT.

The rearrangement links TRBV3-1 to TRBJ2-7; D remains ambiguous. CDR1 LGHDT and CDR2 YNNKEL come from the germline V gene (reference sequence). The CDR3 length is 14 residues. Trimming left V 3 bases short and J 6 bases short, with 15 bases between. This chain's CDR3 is CASSHRIPPGEQYF. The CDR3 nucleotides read TGTGCCAGCAGCCACAGGATCCCTCCCGGCGAGCAGTACTTC.

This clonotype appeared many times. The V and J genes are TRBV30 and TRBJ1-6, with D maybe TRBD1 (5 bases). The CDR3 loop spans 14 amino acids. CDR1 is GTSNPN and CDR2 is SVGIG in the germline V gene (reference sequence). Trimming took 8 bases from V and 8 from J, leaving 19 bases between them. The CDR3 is CAAPRRDGYSPLHF. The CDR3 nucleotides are TGTGCCGCCCCAAGACGGGACGGCTATTCACCCCTCCACTTT.

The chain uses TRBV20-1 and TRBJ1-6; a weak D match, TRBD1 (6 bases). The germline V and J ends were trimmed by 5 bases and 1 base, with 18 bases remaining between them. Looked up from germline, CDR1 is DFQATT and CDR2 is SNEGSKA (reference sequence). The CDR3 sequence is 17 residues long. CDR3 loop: CSAPALTGASYNSPLHF. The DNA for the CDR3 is TGCAGTGCTCCTGCCCTGACAGGCGCTTCCTATAATTCACCCCTCCACTTT.

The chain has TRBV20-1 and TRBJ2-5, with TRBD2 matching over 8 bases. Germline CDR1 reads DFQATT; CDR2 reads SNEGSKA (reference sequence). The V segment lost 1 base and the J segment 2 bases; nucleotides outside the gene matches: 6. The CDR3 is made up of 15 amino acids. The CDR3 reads CSARVGTSGQETQYF. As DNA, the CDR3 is TGCAGTGCTAGAGTGGGGACTAGTGGTCAAGAGACCCAGTACTTC.

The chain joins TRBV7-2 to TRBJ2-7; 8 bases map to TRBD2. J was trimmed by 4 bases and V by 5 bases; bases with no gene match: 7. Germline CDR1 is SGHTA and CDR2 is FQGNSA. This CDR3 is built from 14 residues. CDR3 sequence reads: CASSQNSGGYEQYF. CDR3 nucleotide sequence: TGTGCCAGCAGCCAAAACAGCGGGGGTTACGAGCAGTACTTC. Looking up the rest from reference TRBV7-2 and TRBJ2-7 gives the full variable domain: GAGVSQSPSNKVTEKGKDVELRCDPISGHTALYWYRQSLGQGLEFLIYFQGNSAPDKSGLPSDRFSAERTGGSVSTLTIQRTQQEDSAVYLCASSQNSGGYEQYFGPGTRLTVT.

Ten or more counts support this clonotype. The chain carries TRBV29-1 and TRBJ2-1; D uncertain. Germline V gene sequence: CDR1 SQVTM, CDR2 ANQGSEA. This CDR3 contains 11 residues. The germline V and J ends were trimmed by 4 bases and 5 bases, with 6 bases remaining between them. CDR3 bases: TGCAGCGTTGTGGAGAACAATGAGCAGTTCTTC. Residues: CSVVENNEQFF.

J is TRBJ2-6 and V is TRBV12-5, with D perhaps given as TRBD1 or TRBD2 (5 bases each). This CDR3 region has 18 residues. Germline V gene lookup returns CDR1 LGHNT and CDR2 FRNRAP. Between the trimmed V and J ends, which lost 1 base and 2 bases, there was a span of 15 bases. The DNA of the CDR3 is TGTGCTAGTGGTTTGGCCTGGGACGGGGTACCTGGGGCCAACGTCCTGACTTTC. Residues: CASGLAWDGVPGANVLTF.

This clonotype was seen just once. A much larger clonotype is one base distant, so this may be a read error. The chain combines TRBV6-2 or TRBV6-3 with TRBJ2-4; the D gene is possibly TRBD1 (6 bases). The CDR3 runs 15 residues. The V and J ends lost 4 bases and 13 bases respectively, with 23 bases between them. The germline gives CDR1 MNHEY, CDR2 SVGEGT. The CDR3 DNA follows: TGTGCCAGCAGTTGGACAGCTGGTTCCTACAATGAGCAGTACTTC. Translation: CASSWTAGSYNEQYF.

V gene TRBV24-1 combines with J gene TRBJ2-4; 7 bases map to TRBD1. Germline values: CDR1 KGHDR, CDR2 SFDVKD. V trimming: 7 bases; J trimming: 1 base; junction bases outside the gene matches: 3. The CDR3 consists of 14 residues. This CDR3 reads CATSAQGAKNIQYF. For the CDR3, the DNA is TGTGCCACCAGCGCACAGGGGGCCAAAAACATTCAGTACTTC.

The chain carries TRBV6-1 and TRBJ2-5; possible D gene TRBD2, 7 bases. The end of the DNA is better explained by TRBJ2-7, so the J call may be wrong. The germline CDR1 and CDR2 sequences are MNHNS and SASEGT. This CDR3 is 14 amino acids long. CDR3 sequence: CASSEVGGPREQYF. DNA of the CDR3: TGTGCCAGCAGTGAAGTCGGGGGGCCACGCGAGCAGTACTTC.

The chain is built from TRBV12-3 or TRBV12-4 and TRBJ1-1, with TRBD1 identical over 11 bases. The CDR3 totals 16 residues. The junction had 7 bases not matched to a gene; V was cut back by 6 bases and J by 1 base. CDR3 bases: TGTGCCAGCAGCAGGGACAGGGGGTTACGGAACACTGAAGCTTTCTTT. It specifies CASSRDRGLRNTEAFF.